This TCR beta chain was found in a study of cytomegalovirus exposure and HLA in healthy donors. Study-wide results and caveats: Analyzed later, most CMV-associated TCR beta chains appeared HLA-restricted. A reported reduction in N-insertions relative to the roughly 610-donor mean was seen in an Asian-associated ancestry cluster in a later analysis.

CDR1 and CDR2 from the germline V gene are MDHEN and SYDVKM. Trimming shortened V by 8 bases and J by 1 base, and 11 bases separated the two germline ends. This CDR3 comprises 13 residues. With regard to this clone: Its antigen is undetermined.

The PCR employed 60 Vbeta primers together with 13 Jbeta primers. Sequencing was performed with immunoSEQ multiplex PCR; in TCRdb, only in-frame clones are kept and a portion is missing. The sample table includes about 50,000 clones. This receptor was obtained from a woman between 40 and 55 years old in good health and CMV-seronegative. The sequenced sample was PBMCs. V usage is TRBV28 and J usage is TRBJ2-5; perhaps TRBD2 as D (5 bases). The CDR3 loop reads CASQTRPQETQYF. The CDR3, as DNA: TGTGCCAGCCAAACTAGACCCCAAGAGACCCAGTACTTC.